Listed below are T cell receptor beta chains from one sample, sequenced in a study of identical twins. TCRdb passed the 5' RACE reads through MiXCR, listing each CDR3 protein once. This sample has about 810,000 distinct CDR3 sequences, with over 9% found just once. These data were also filed under a second study, of yellow fever vaccine responses in identical twins.

Material for sequencing was PBMCs. The receptors were sampled from a young woman in good health. CDR3s include the opening cysteine and the closing phenylalanine or tryptophan.

CDR3aa: CAIRKGLAGNEQFF
v_gene: TRBV10-3

CDR3aa: CASSDEGKGSYEQYF
v_gene: TRBV11-2

CDR3aa: CASSSAGRSYGYTF
v_gene: TRBV6-5

CDR3aa: CASSPDRGLQPQHF
v_gene: TRBV12-3/TRBV12-4

CDR3aa: CASSPGTLGTYNEQFF
v_gene: TRBV5-1

CDR3aa: CASSQEVSGRAWGTTGELFF
v_gene: TRBV4-2

CDR3aa: CASSPGLAENTGELFF
v_gene: TRBV10-1

CDR3aa: CASRRDSGTGELFF
v_gene: TRBV6-1

CDR3aa: CATREGREAFF
v_gene: TRBV10-3

CDR3aa: CASSSKGADTEAFF
v_gene: TRBV27

CDR3aa: CASSQDGPATKLFF
v_gene: TRBV3-1

CDR3aa: CASARGLAWSSYEQYF
v_gene: TRBV5-1

CDR3aa: CASSQGSSKKAFF
v_gene: TRBV3-1

CDR3aa: CASSLAGTGLISGANVLTF
v_gene: TRBV7-2

CDR3aa: CARGSRSYNEQFF
v_gene: TRBV7-2

CDR3aa: CATSDRLNQPQHF
v_gene: TRBV24-1

CDR3aa: CASSQAGAGANVLTF
v_gene: TRBV3-1

CDR3aa: CSARLAAQSNEQFF
v_gene: TRBV20-1

CDR3aa: CASSSDRRANYGYTF
v_gene: TRBV12-3/TRBV12-4

CDR3aa: CASSVSFAGENTEAFF
v_gene: TRBV2

CDR3aa: CASSQLGPETQYF
v_gene: TRBV3-1

CDR3aa: CASSITTGTSWSYEQYF
v_gene: TRBV5-1

CDR3aa: CASTGTGVATEAFF
v_gene: TRBV2

CDR3aa: CASSSTNRASGNTIYF
v_gene: TRBV5-1

CDR3aa: CASGQGQYIEPQHF
v_gene: TRBV2

CDR3aa: CATSRVLAGEYEQFF
v_gene: TRBV15

CDR3aa: CSEERGHRTEAFF
v_gene: TRBV20-1

CDR3aa: CASSSQTGGWYEQFF
v_gene: TRBV7-9

CDR3aa: CASSPSGLTDTQYF
v_gene: TRBV18

CDR3aa: CASSLSTQTQYF
v_gene: TRBV7-9

CDR3aa: CASSLVGFGLEQFF
v_gene: TRBV7-2

CDR3aa: CASRGWREGNTEAFF
v_gene: TRBV6-1

CDR3aa: CSANKGGKLFF
v_gene: TRBV20-1

CDR3aa: CASSLASTGGIYGYTF
v_gene: TRBV5-8

CDR3aa: CASSPPGLAVTNNEQFF
v_gene: TRBV18

CDR3aa: CASRGRDTDTQYF
v_gene: TRBV19

CDR3aa: CASRKTVMEETQYF
v_gene: TRBV2

CDR3aa: CASSQGVIVSNEKLFF
v_gene: TRBV3-1

CDR3aa: CASSSRTSGVFYEQYF
v_gene: TRBV28

CDR3aa: CSASYRDEQYF
v_gene: TRBV20-1